Shown below are 22 T cell receptor beta chains from a single sample sequenced in a study of cytomegalovirus exposure and HLA in healthy donors. With 60 Vbeta and 13 Jbeta primers, the PCR was carried out. Libraries were prepared by immunoSEQ multiplex PCR; TCRdb keeps only in-frame clonotypes and omits some of them. In the table there are around 70,000 clones, 74% of which are singletons. The specimen sequenced was PBMCs. The receptors were gathered from a human donor in good health.

The chain has TRBV28 and TRBJ2-1, with D perhaps TRBD1 (5 bases). The germline CDR1 and CDR2 sequences are MDHEN and SYDVKM. This CDR3 has 11 amino acids. The V gene lost 7 bases and the J gene lost 9 bases, with 10 bases spanning the gap. The CDR3 is CASTLRGEQFF. The DNA of the CDR3 is TGTGCCAGCACATTAAGGGGTGAGCAGTTCTTC.

The chain is built from TRBV29-1 and TRBJ2-5; 8 bases agree with TRBD1. CDR1 is SQVTM, CDR2 ANQGSEA, per germline. CDR3 size: 14 residues. The CDR3 loop is CTYQRGTGQETQYF. The CDR3 coding sequence is TGCACCTATCAAAGAGGGACAGGACAAGAGACCCAGTACTTC.

The chain recombines TRBV5-1 with TRBJ1-1; 8 bases map to TRBD1. The length of the CDR3 is 15 residues. V lost 3 bases and J lost 5; bases outside the gene matches: 9. The germline V gene has CDR1 SGHRS and CDR2 YFSETQ. CDR3 in DNA: TGCGCCAGCAGCTCGGAACAGGGGGTTATGACTGAAGCTTTCTTT. As protein: CASSSEQGVMTEAFF. Combining the CDR3 with reference TRBV5-1 and TRBJ1-1 gives the whole variable domain KAGVTQTPRYLIKTRGQQVTLSCSPISGHRSVSWYQQTPGQGLQFLFEYFSETQRNKGNFPGRFSGRQFSNSRSEMNVSTLELGDSALYLCASSSEQGVMTEAFFGQGTRLTVV.

This clone was observed a handful of times. The V gene is TRBV7-3, the J gene TRBJ2-2; 8 bases are a match to TRBD2. Germline CDR1 and CDR2: SGHTA and FQGTGA. This CDR3 spans 15 amino acids. The V segment lost 5 bases and the J segment 8 bases; nucleotides outside the gene matches: 10. The CDR3 DNA reads as TGTGCCAGCAGCGCAAGCGGGAGCGGGATTGGGGAGCTGTTTTTT. Encoded protein: CASSASGSGIGELFF.

The chain recombines TRBV2 with TRBJ2-5; D not resolved. Per the germline V gene, CDR1 is SNHLY and CDR2 is FYNNEI. The CDR3 sequence is 15 residues long. The V end was cut by 8 bases, the J end by 1 base, with 17 bases between. CDR3 nucleotide sequence: TGTGCCAGCGCCTTCTCCGACATGGCCCAAGAGACCCAGTACTTC. Translation gives CASAFSDMAQETQYF.

The V call is TRBV5-6, the J call TRBJ2-7; 10 bases are shared with TRBD1. The V segment lost 4 bases and the J segment 3 bases; nucleotides outside the gene matches: 4. The V gene's germline CDR1 is SGHDT and CDR2 YYEEEE. This CDR3 region has 14 residues. The CDR3, as DNA: TGTGCCAGCAGCCCCTGGACAGGGGGCTACGAGCAGTACTTC. Translating it yields CASSPWTGGYEQYF.

This clone was observed a few times. V is TRBV4-1 and J is TRBJ1-3, with D maybe TRBD1 (6 bases). The V gene lost 2 bases and the J gene lost 4 bases, with 9 bases spanning the gap. From germline, CDR1 is MGHRA and CDR2 YSYEKL. The CDR3 sequence is 14 residues long. CDR3 coding DNA: TGCGCCAGCAGCCAAACAGGGCTGGGAAACACCATATATTTT. Protein sequence: CASSQTGLGNTIYF.

This sequence joins TRBV19 and TRBJ1-2; D perhaps matches TRBD1 (5 bases). The germline CDR1 and CDR2 sequences are LNHDA and SQIVND (reference sequence). CDR3 length equals 14 residues. V was shortened by 5 bases and J by 4 bases, with 14 bases between the two germline ends. CDR3 nucleotide sequence: TGTGCCAGTAGTCCCCACACAGGAGTCTATGGCTACACCTTC. It encodes CASSPHTGVYGYTF. Full variable domain (outside the CDR3, taken from reference TRBV19 and TRBJ1-2): DGGITQSPKYLFRKEGQNVTLSCEQNLNHDAMYWYRQDPGQGLRLIYYSQIVNDFQKGDIAEGYSVSREKKESFPLTVTSAQKNPTAFYLCASSPHTGVYGYTFGSGTRLTVV.

In the case of this clone: Relative to the germline gene, one junction end is altered; a read error may explain this. Other DNA sequences in the sample encode the same CDR3. The chain links TRBV6-1 to TRBJ2-7; tentative D call: TRBD1 (5 bases). The CDR3 is 12 amino acids. Germline V gene lookup returns CDR1 MNHNS and CDR2 SASEGT. This CDR3 is CASRDRHYEQYF. CDR3 in DNA: TGTGCCAGCCGTGACAGACACTACGAGCAGTACTTC.

CDR3 region: CASSFSDSSGNTIYF. In nucleotides, the CDR3 is TGTGCCAGCAGTTTTTCGGACAGCTCTGGAAACACCATATATTTT. V is TRBV28 and J is TRBJ1-3, with TRBD1 as a possible D gene (6 bases). Germline CDR1 is MDHEN and CDR2 is SYDVKM. The CDR3 loop spans 15 amino acids. V lost 3 bases, J lost 0 bases, and 9 bases lay in between.

The gene calls are TRBV7-2 and TRBJ2-5; 8 bases are a match to TRBD1. Trimming removed 4 bases from V and 7 bases from J; junction bases left unmatched: 11. Germline CDR1 SGHTA, CDR2 FQGNSA. This CDR3 comprises 15 residues. CDR3 DNA: TGTGCCAGCAGCTCACAGCCGCAGGGGACAGGGACCCAGTACTTC. Amino acids: CASSSQPQGTGTQYF.

This clone was observed a handful of times. This sequence joins TRBV6-5 and TRBJ2-7; 7 bases are shared with TRBD1. CDR3 length equals 14 residues. From germline, CDR1 is MNHEY and CDR2 SVGAGI. V trimming: 7 bases; J trimming: 5 bases; junction bases outside the gene matches: 11. Here the CDR3 reads CASNPTGPLDEQYF. The CDR3 DNA sequence: TGTGCCAGCAATCCGACAGGGCCCTTGGACGAGCAGTACTTC.

This clone was recorded only once. The CDR3 DNA is TGTGCCAGCAGCTTAGATCTGCCGGGACTAGCAGAGACCCAGTACTTC. This encodes CASSLDLPGLAETQYF. This chain uses TRBV7-6 with TRBJ2-5; 9 nucleotides align to TRBD2. V shed 1 base, J shed 4 bases, and the junction held 7 bases outside the gene matches. CDR3 length equals 16 residues. Per germline, CDR1 SGHVS and CDR2 FNYEAQ.

V is TRBV29-1 and J is TRBJ1-4; weak D call: TRBD1 (5 bases). Germline CDR1 SQVTM, CDR2 ANQGSEA. The length of the CDR3 is 13 residues. V lost 3 bases to trimming and J lost 5 bases, with 10 bases between them. CDR3 amino acids: CSVDGQGNEKLFF. Written as DNA, the CDR3 is TGCAGCGTTGACGGCCAGGGCAATGAAAAACTGTTTTTT.

As concerns this clone: One end of the junction does not line up with germline, which may come from a read error. The same CDR3 can be traced to other DNA sequences in this sample. CDR3 sequence: CASSLERESEAFF. In DNA, the CDR3 is TGTGCCAGCAGCTTGGAGAGGGAGTCTGAGGCTTTCTTT. V is TRBV5-6 and J is TRBJ1-1; no firm D call. The CDR3 spans 13 residues. Germline V CDR1 and CDR2: SGHDT, YYEEEE.

This clone was detected only a few times. CDR3 nucleotide sequence: TGTGCCAGCAGCTTAGACCGCTCGGGGCCCCAGCATTTT. Amino acid sequence: CASSLDRSGPQHF. The chain carries TRBV7-8 and TRBJ1-5; no reliable D call. V shed 1 base and J shed 9 bases, with 10 bases lying between them. Germline CDR1 and CDR2: SGHVS and FQNEAQ. This CDR3 has 13 amino acids.

This chain connects TRBV27 to TRBJ2-7, with 8 bases matching TRBD2. V gave up 1 base and J gave up 3 bases; unmatched junction bases: 5. The CDR3 totals 15 residues. Germline CDR1 MNHEY, CDR2 SMNVEV (reference sequence). CDR3 sequence reads: CASSLWASGHYEQYF. CDR3 DNA sequence: TGTGCCAGCAGTTTATGGGCTAGCGGGCACTACGAGCAGTACTTC.

The chain employs TRBV6-6 and TRBJ2-7; TRBD1 agrees at 8 bases. The CDR3 is 15 residues long. The germline V gene has CDR1 MNHNY and CDR2 SVGAGI (reference sequence). J gave up 3 bases and V 5 bases, and 9 bases lay outside the gene matches. CDR3 loop: CASSMEGQAIYEQYF. The CDR3 bases are TGTGCCAGCAGTATGGAGGGACAGGCCATCTACGAGCAGTACTTC.

This clone was seen a handful of times. The rearrangement uses TRBV19 and TRBJ1-2, with D possibly being TRBD1 (6 bases). The length of the CDR3 is 13 residues. V was clipped by 6 bases and J by 8 bases, with 16 bases between them. The germline V gene has CDR1 LNHDA and CDR2 SQIVND (reference sequence). DNA for the CDR3: TGTGCCAGTAGCCAGGGGACGTTTGGGGGCTACACCTTC. It specifies CASSQGTFGGYTF.

A word on this clone: The same CDR3 is also encoded by other DNA sequences in this sample. The V and J genes are TRBV10-1 and TRBJ2-1, with 11 bases identical to TRBD1. CDR3 length: 15 residues. V lost 0 bases to trimming and J lost 8 bases; unmatched junction nucleotides: 3. The germline CDR1 and CDR2 sequences are WNHNN and SYGVQD (reference sequence). The CDR3 DNA is TGCGCCAGCAGTGAGTCGCGGACAGGGGGCGATGAGCAGTTCTTC. Translation gives CASSESRTGGDEQFF.

The J gene is TRBJ2-7, the V gene TRBV5-8; 9 nucleotides line up with TRBD1. Looked up from germline, CDR1 is SGHTS and CDR2 is YDEGEE. V trimming: 4 bases; J trimming: 2 bases; junction bases outside the gene matches: 1. The CDR3 has 13 residues. The CDR3 nucleotides read TGTGCCAGCAGCAACAGGGGGCCCTACGAGCAGTACTTC. Its protein is CASSNRGPYEQYF.

This sequence joins TRBV4-2 and TRBJ1-1; a possible D gene is TRBD1 (6 bases). Trimming took 4 bases from V and 6 from J, leaving 15 bases between them. Per germline, CDR1 LGHNA and CDR2 YNFKEQ. The CDR3 contains 14 residues. CDR3: CASSLGLGASEAFF. CDR3 in DNA: TGTGCCAGCAGCCTGGGGTTGGGGGCCTCTGAAGCTTTCTTT.